This T cell receptor (beta chain) was documented in a study of blood T cells in healthy people across ages. Looking at the study overall: With template switching, about one barcoded beta molecule was captured per two T cells.

Per germline, CDR1 LNHNV and CDR2 YYDKDF (reference sequence). The CDR3 is 16 amino acids. V dropped 2 bases and J dropped 4 bases, with 15 bases sitting between them. The table lists this clonotype with a few counts. With a J-beta primer mix and a sample-barcoded 5' primer, a second PCR ran about 7 to 12 cycles. TCRdb reprocessed the 5' RACE reads via MiXCR and lists one record per CDR3 protein. The data contain 450,000 to 650,000 distinct CDR3 sequences, 24% of them singletons. In addition, the sample was reused for a study of T cells of mothers and their children.

The gene calls are TRBV15 and TRBJ2-1; perhaps D is TRBD1 or TRBD2 (7 bases each). Sequenced input: blood. This clonotype originated in a boy younger than 18 in good health. CDR3 coding DNA: TGTGCCACCAGCAGATCCCCAGGGGGGGTGTACAATGAGCAGTTCTTC. The encoded protein is CATSRSPGGVYNEQFF.